This T cell receptor beta chain comes out of a study of blood T cell repertoires in COVID-19. Study-wide background: COVID-19 samples from acute and convalescent phases originated in the United States, Italy and Spain. T cells, B-cell-depleted T cells, or PBMCs provided the cDNA or gDNA that served as material.

The CDR3 loop spans 13 amino acids. Germline V gene lookup returns CDR1 SQVTM and CDR2 ANQGSEA. The V gene end was trimmed by 7 bases and the J gene end by 1 base; junction bases not matched to a gene: 6. Resolution of symptoms, clearance, or two negative PCRs was present in recovered Cohort 3 donors. In the study's own analysis: Estimates of nucleated cell counts were drawn from the amplification of reference gene primers. TCRdb's table, derived via immunoSEQ multiplex PCR, lists solely in-frame clones and lacks some. D and trimming were read from the DNA, whereas the V and J calls and clone size are those reported in that table. Of about 150,000 clones listed, around four fifths were seen once; the top ten hold less than 7%.

The source is a woman in her forties who had recovered from COVID-19. This chain joins TRBV29-1 and TRBJ2-5; 7 bases map to TRBD2. The sample consisted of PBMCs or T cells enriched from blood (not recorded which). The CDR3 DNA reads TGCAGCGGAAGGGAGGGACTCCAAGAGACCCAGTACTTC. This encodes CSGREGLQETQYF.